This is a list of T cell receptor beta chains from one sample in a study of blood T cell repertoires in COVID-19. Clones were sequenced by immunoSEQ multiplex PCR, and TCRdb holds only the in-frame ones, with some missing. Of about 150,000 clones in the sample, more than 75% were seen once. Sequenced input: peripheral blood. Receptors originate from a man aged 70-80 years with acute or convalescent COVID-19. Each CDR3 is given with its conserved first and last residue. D genes are given only for firm matches. Clone sizes are given selectively: once, few, many, or a class where the clone is expanded.

d_gene: TRBD1; v_gene: TRBV5-1; j_gene: TRBJ2-1; abundance: few; CDR3nt: TGCGCCAGCAGCCTGGGACAGGGCTCCTACAATGAGCAGTTCTTC; CDR3aa: CASSLGQGSYNEQFF
d_gene: .; v_gene: TRBV7-9; j_gene: TRBJ2-1; abundance: .; CDR3nt: TGTGCCAGCAGCCCGGAGGGTGACCCTTCGTCTGTTGAGCAGTTCTTC; CDR3aa: CASSPEGDPSSVEQFF
d_gene: TRBD2; v_gene: TRBV6-1; j_gene: TRBJ2-1; abundance: .; CDR3nt: TGTGCCAGCAGTGAAACTGTGTCTAGCGGGAGGGGTGAGCAGTTCTTC; CDR3aa: CASSETVSSGRGEQFF
d_gene: .; v_gene: TRBV5-5; j_gene: TRBJ1-1; abundance: .; CDR3nt: TGTGCCAGCAGCCCCACACCGCAGCAACAGGTCGGCACTGAAGCTTTCTTT; CDR3aa: CASSPTPQQQVGTEAFF
d_gene: .; v_gene: TRBV5-1; j_gene: TRBJ1-4; abundance: .; CDR3nt: TGCGCCAGCAGCGGTCAGGGTTGGCCTAATGAAAAACTGTTTTTT; CDR3aa: CASSGQGWPNEKLFF
d_gene: .; v_gene: TRBV28; j_gene: TRBJ2-1; abundance: .; CDR3nt: TGTGCCAGCAGTCCCCCGCGGGGCGGACCCTCCTACAATGAGCAGTTCTTC; CDR3aa: CASSPPRGGPSYNEQFF
d_gene: .; v_gene: TRBV2; j_gene: TRBJ2-3; abundance: .; CDR3nt: TGTGCCAGCAGTGAAGTTTTAGGGTGGGACTTAGATACGCAGTATTTT; CDR3aa: CASSEVLGWDLDTQYF
d_gene: .; v_gene: TRBV5-1; j_gene: TRBJ1-2; abundance: .; CDR3nt: TGCGCCAGCAGCTTGTTAGGGGTGGGTGGCTACACCTTC; CDR3aa: CASSLLGVGGYTF
d_gene: .; v_gene: TRBV19; j_gene: TRBJ1-5; abundance: .; CDR3nt: TGTGCCAGTAACCCCGGCAGGACATCCTTTGGCAATCAGCCCCAGCATTTT; CDR3aa: CASNPGRTSFGNQPQHF
d_gene: TRBD1; v_gene: TRBV30; j_gene: TRBJ1-2; abundance: once; CDR3nt: TGTGCCTGGAGTGTAGGCCAGGGGGTCTATGGCTACACCTTC; CDR3aa: CAWSVGQGVYGYTF
d_gene: TRBD1; v_gene: TRBV7-3; j_gene: TRBJ1-1; abundance: many; CDR3nt: TGTGCCAGCAGCACTGGACAGGGGGCGGGGACTGAAGCTTTCTTT; CDR3aa: CASSTGQGAGTEAFF
d_gene: TRBD2; v_gene: TRBV3-1/TRBV3-2; j_gene: TRBJ2-3; abundance: .; CDR3nt: TGTGCCAGCAGCCCCAGCGGGAGGAGGACAGATACGCAGTATTTT; CDR3aa: CASSPSGRRTDTQYF
d_gene: .; v_gene: TRBV5-1; j_gene: TRBJ2-5; abundance: once; CDR3nt: TGCGCCAGCAGCCGATCGAGTAGCGGAGAGACCCAGTACTTC; CDR3aa: CASSRSSSGETQYF
d_gene: TRBD2; v_gene: TRBV5-1; j_gene: TRBJ2-7; abundance: .; CDR3nt: TGCGCCAGCAGGGAGGGACTAGCGGGGTCGTACGAGCAGTACTTC; CDR3aa: CASREGLAGSYEQYF
d_gene: .; v_gene: TRBV5-1; j_gene: TRBJ1-4; abundance: .; CDR3nt: TGCGCCAGCACCGCGACAGCTTCGACTAATGAAAAACTGTTTTTT; CDR3aa: CASTATASTNEKLFF
d_gene: .; v_gene: TRBV7-2; j_gene: TRBJ1-2; abundance: .; CDR3nt: TGTGCCAGCAGTAAGGACAGCTATGGCTACACCTTC; CDR3aa: CASSKDSYGYTF
d_gene: .; v_gene: TRBV6-5; j_gene: TRBJ1-1; abundance: .; CDR3nt: TGTGCCAGCAGGTCTGACACTGAAGCTTTCTTT; CDR3aa: CASRSDTEAFF
d_gene: TRBD1; v_gene: TRBV5-5; j_gene: TRBJ2-3; abundance: .; CDR3nt: TGTGCCAGCAGCTTGGACGGGGTCAGGGGGCCATCCACAGATACGCAGTATTTT; CDR3aa: CASSLDGVRGPSTDTQYF
d_gene: TRBD1; v_gene: TRBV3-1/TRBV3-2; j_gene: TRBJ1-2; abundance: .; CDR3nt: TGTGCCAGCACCCCCGGAGGGGGCTCGGGCTACACCTTC; CDR3aa: CASTPGGGSGYTF
d_gene: TRBD1; v_gene: TRBV30; j_gene: TRBJ1-2; abundance: .; CDR3nt: TGTGCCTGGAGCGGGACAGGGGCCGGCTACACCTTC; CDR3aa: CAWSGTGAGYTF
d_gene: .; v_gene: TRBV23-1; j_gene: TRBJ1-3; abundance: once; CDR3nt: TGCGCCAGCAGTCAGGATTTTTATGGCGGCAGGAGGAAGCCTGGAAACACCATATATTTT; CDR3aa: CASSQDFYGGRRKPGNTIYF
d_gene: TRBD2; v_gene: TRBV7-2; j_gene: TRBJ2-3; abundance: .; CDR3nt: TGTGCCAGTAACTTTATGACTAGCGGGAGTCTGTATTTT; CDR3aa: CASNFMTSGSLYF
d_gene: .; v_gene: TRBV5-5; j_gene: TRBJ2-1; abundance: .; CDR3nt: TGTGCCAGTCACGAGCTTAGAGGGGGCAATGAGCAGTTCTTC; CDR3aa: CASHELRGGNEQFF
d_gene: TRBD1; v_gene: TRBV5-1; j_gene: TRBJ1-2; abundance: .; CDR3nt: TGCGCCAGCAGCGAAGGGACAGGAGAAGGCTATGGCTACACCTTC; CDR3aa: CASSEGTGEGYGYTF
d_gene: .; v_gene: TRBV5-1; j_gene: TRBJ2-2; abundance: few; CDR3nt: TGCGCCAGCAGCTTGGCTGGACAGACCCGTTCCACCGGGGAGCTGTTTTTT; CDR3aa: CASSLAGQTRSTGELFF
d_gene: .; v_gene: TRBV27; j_gene: TRBJ2-1; abundance: .; CDR3nt: TGTGCCAGCAGTTTAAGCCCTCCGAGCTCCTACAATGAGCAGTTCTTC; CDR3aa: CASSLSPPSSYNEQFF
d_gene: TRBD1; v_gene: TRBV23-1; j_gene: TRBJ2-5; abundance: .; CDR3nt: TGCGCCAGCAGTCAATCGAGGGGACAGGGGGCAGGCGAGACCCAGTACTTC; CDR3aa: CASSQSRGQGAGETQYF
d_gene: .; v_gene: TRBV11-2; j_gene: TRBJ2-1; abundance: .; CDR3nt: TGTGCCAGCAGCTCCGTTCGAGGGCCCCGGAATGAGCAGTTCTTC; CDR3aa: CASSSVRGPRNEQFF
d_gene: .; v_gene: TRBV16; j_gene: TRBJ1-2; abundance: .; CDR3nt: TGTGCCAGCAGCCAAGGACGGACGGGGTATGGCTACACCTTC; CDR3aa: CASSQGRTGYGYTF
d_gene: TRBD1; v_gene: TRBV28; j_gene: TRBJ2-1; abundance: .; CDR3nt: TGTGCCAGCAGTTTTACCGGGACAGAGACTTACAATGAGCAGTTCTTC; CDR3aa: CASSFTGTETYNEQFF
d_gene: TRBD1; v_gene: TRBV25-1; j_gene: TRBJ1-2; abundance: .; CDR3nt: TGTGCCAGCAGTGAATTCGGACAGGGGGAGAACTATGGCTACACCTTC; CDR3aa: CASSEFGQGENYGYTF
d_gene: .; v_gene: TRBV7-2; j_gene: TRBJ2-5; abundance: .; CDR3nt: TGTGCCAGCAGCCCCTTGGAACGAGGAGAGACCCAGTACTTC; CDR3aa: CASSPLERGETQYF
d_gene: TRBD2; v_gene: TRBV28; j_gene: TRBJ2-1; abundance: .; CDR3nt: TGTGCCAGCTACCCTCCGGGACGGGGGGGAGAGCAGTTCTTC; CDR3aa: CASYPPGRGGEQFF
d_gene: .; v_gene: TRBV5-1; j_gene: TRBJ1-1; abundance: .; CDR3nt: TGCGCCAGCGCCCGCGGGCTCATGAACACTGAAGCTTTCTTT; CDR3aa: CASARGLMNTEAFF
d_gene: TRBD2; v_gene: TRBV6-6; j_gene: TRBJ2-5; abundance: .; CDR3nt: TGTGCCAGCAGACCCGCTAGCGGGGGTTGGGAGACCCAGTACTTC; CDR3aa: CASRPASGGWETQYF
d_gene: .; v_gene: TRBV28; j_gene: TRBJ1-5; abundance: .; CDR3nt: TGTGCCAGCAGTTCCCCAGATGCAGGGGCCTTTTATAGCAATCAGCCCCAGCATTTT; CDR3aa: CASSSPDAGAFYSNQPQHF
d_gene: .; v_gene: TRBV5-4; j_gene: TRBJ1-4; abundance: .; CDR3nt: TGTGCCAGCAGCCGGCAGGGTTCTAATGAAAAACTGTTTTTT; CDR3aa: CASSRQGSNEKLFF
d_gene: .; v_gene: TRBV27; j_gene: TRBJ1-4; abundance: .; CDR3nt: TGTGCCAGCAGTTCGGGACTGAGTAATGAAAAACTGTTTTTT; CDR3aa: CASSSGLSNEKLFF
d_gene: TRBD1; v_gene: TRBV28; j_gene: TRBJ1-2; abundance: .; CDR3nt: TGTGCCAGCAGTTCCGGACAGGGGGCCTGGGTCTACACCTTC; CDR3aa: CASSSGQGAWVYTF
d_gene: .; v_gene: TRBV24-1; j_gene: TRBJ1-5; abundance: .; CDR3nt: TGTGCCACCAGTGACTACCCGGGTCCGACAGGCAGCAATCAGCCCCAGCATTTT; CDR3aa: CATSDYPGPTGSNQPQHF
d_gene: TRBD1; v_gene: TRBV2; j_gene: TRBJ1-3; abundance: .; CDR3nt: TGTGCCAGTTCGGCGGACAGGTTCACATCTGGAAACACCATATATTTT; CDR3aa: CASSADRFTSGNTIYF
d_gene: .; v_gene: TRBV6-6; j_gene: TRBJ1-5; abundance: .; CDR3nt: TGTGCCAGCAGTTTCTACAGGGAACAGCCCCAGCATTTT; CDR3aa: CASSFYREQPQHF